The sequence of this TCR beta chain was determined in a study of cytomegalovirus exposure and HLA in healthy donors. Study-level background: Tens of millions of unique TCRs, all from HLA-typed donors, were included in an early release of the data.

The PCR contained 60 Vbeta and 13 Jbeta primers. Here immunoSEQ multiplex PCR was the method, and the copy in TCRdb shows in-frame clones only, minus some. The data hold fewer than 70,000 clones, with under 80% observed a single time. The CDR3 covers 16 residues. Trimming left V 1 base short and J 1 base short, with 14 bases between. CDR1 SGDLS and CDR2 YYNGEE come from the germline V gene. This chain connects TRBV9 to TRBJ2-5; TRBD2 might be the D (6 bases). The origin of this receptor is a male donor in good health and CMV-seropositive. The sample taken for sequencing was PBMCs. The CDR3 region is CASSVLGGDSQETQYF. DNA of the CDR3: TGTGCCAGCAGCGTACTGGGCGGGGATTCCCAAGAGACCCAGTACTTC.